The text below deals with one TCR beta chain. The sample comes from a study of control samples from healthy donors and cancer patients. This table comes from immunoSEQ multiplex PCR, and its TCRdb copy is limited to in-frame clones, with some not included. The sample consists of roughly 200,000 clones, about nine tenths of them appearing once. The TCR sequence derives from a man aged 25-40 years in good health. The sample taken for sequencing was blood.

DNA of the CDR3: TGTGCCAGTAGTACCGGGACAGGAGTTGGACCCCTCCACTTT. Its translation: CASSTGTGVGPLHF. This rearrangement joins TRBV19 to TRBJ1-6; TRBD1 agrees at 8 bases. CDR1 LNHDA and CDR2 SQIVND come from the germline V gene (reference sequence). V trimming: 4 bases; J trimming: 12 bases; junction bases outside the gene matches: 8. This CDR3 contains 14 residues.